This TCR beta chain was retrieved from a study of blood T cell repertoires in COVID-19. As handled by the study authors: Reference gene primers were amplified, and this amplification served to estimate nucleated cell counts. The data were produced by immunoSEQ multiplex PCR, yet TCRdb's version contains in-frame clones alone and is incomplete. V and J calls and clone size are those listed in that table; D and trimming were worked out from the DNA. The sample shows about 300,000 clones, about 84% of them seen only once. The V gene lost 0 bases and the J gene lost 5 bases, with 14 bases spanning the gap. CDR3 length: 16 residues. The germline V gene has CDR1 LGHNA and CDR2 YNFKEQ.

Input material: peripheral blood. This TCR was recovered from a woman between 45 and 60 years old with acute or convalescent COVID-19. The J gene is TRBJ2-1, the V gene TRBV4-2; a weak D match, TRBD1 (7 bases). The CDR3 bases are TGTGCCAGCAGCCAAGAAGGAGTCAGGGGGGACAATGAGCAGTTCTTC. It translates to CASSQEGVRGDNEQFF.